The present T cell receptor beta chain was sequenced within a study of CD8 T cells in ankylosing spondylitis. Study-wide results and limits: In peripheral blood, disease-linked CD8+ clones occurred at relatively low frequencies. Existing reports had already noted some motif variants in reactive arthritis synovial fluid and blood. Ankylosing spondylitis blood seemed to carry a telltale TCR beta motif made of fewer than ten highly homologous variants. It was reported that disease-linked clones were significantly enriched in matched ankylosing spondylitis synovial fluid.

This clonotype was detected ten times or more. Antigen unknown. V lost 4 bases to trimming and J lost 1 base, with 12 bases between them. The CDR3 is 15 amino acids. Germline V gene lookup returns CDR1 LGHNA and CDR2 YSLEER. TCRdb fed the 5' RACE reads into MiXCR, producing one record per CDR3 protein. The sample shows 200,000 to 300,000 distinct CDR3 sequences, 7.5% to 9% of them seen only once. The clonotype comes from a male donor with ankylosing spondylitis or in good health (not recorded which). The chain has TRBV4-3 and TRBJ2-3; D possibly corresponds to TRBD1 (5 bases). The sample was blood, either unsorted or a sorted T cell fraction (not recorded which). For the CDR3, the DNA is TGCGCCAGCAGCCCAACAAAGGGGCGCACAGATACGCAGTATTTT. This gives the protein CASSPTKGRTDTQYF.